A single sample is the source of the 32 T cell receptor beta chains below, sequenced in a study of tumor-infiltrating lymphocytes in oesophageal squamous cell carcinoma. TCRdb reprocessed the PCR reads via MiXCR and lists one record per CDR3 protein. The sample yields about 21,000 distinct CDR3 sequences, 35% to 45% seen once. Material for sequencing was esophageal tumor tissue. The receptors were gathered from a male donor with esophageal squamous cell carcinoma.

The chain employs TRBV12-3 or TRBV12-4 and TRBJ2-7; a possible D gene is TRBD1 (6 bases). The last part of the DNA fits TRBJ2-5 better; the J call may be wrong. The CDR3 has 14 residues. The CDR3 region has the DNA TGTGCCAGCACCTTTGAAGGGGGTTGGGGGACCCAGTACTTC. Translating gives CASTFEGGWGTQYF.

This clonotype was picked up many times. The V and J genes are TRBV12-3 or TRBV12-4 and TRBJ2-7; 9 bases fit TRBD1. The length of the CDR3 is 13 residues. The V segment lost 5 bases and the J segment 3 bases; nucleotides outside the gene matches: 2. In DNA, the CDR3 is TGTGCCAGCAGTCGGACAGGGGACTACGAGCAGTACTTC. This gives the protein CASSRTGDYEQYF.

In this sample, this clonotype turned up many times. This chain connects TRBV14 to TRBJ1-2; no definite D call. The CDR3 is 18 amino acids. Germline CDR1 and CDR2: SGHDN and FVKESK. V was shortened by 4 bases and J by 8 bases, with 29 bases between the two germline ends. CDR3 amino acids: CASSPPEDANIWEGGYTF. The CDR3 region has the DNA TGTGCCAGCAGCCCCCCCGAGGACGCCAATATTTGGGAAGGAGGCTACACCTTC. The whole variable domain, filled in from reference TRBV14 and TRBJ1-2, reads EAGVTQFPSHSVIEKGQTVTLRCDPISGHDNLYWYRRVMGKEIKFLLHFVKESKQDESGMPNNRFLAERTGGTYSTLKVQPAELEDSGVYFCASSPPEDANIWEGGYTFGSGTRLTVV.

A few counts support this clonotype. DNA of the CDR3: TGTGCCAGCAGCCTAAACGAGGGTTGGTTAAATGAGCAGTTCTTC. This translates into CASSLNEGWLNEQFF. V gene TRBV7-6 combines with J gene TRBJ2-1, with D possibly TRBD2 on 5 matching bases. Germline CDR1 reads SGHVS; CDR2 reads FNYEAQ. CDR3 size: 15 residues. Trimming cost V 5 bases and J 7 bases, with 18 bases left between them.

As concerns this clonotype: Since the CDR3 does not end with the conserved phenylalanine or tryptophan, this likely comes from a read error. No DNA is shown, since the ends of the CDR3 on it are uncertain; the CDR3 is the one TCRdb lists. This chain uses TRBV7-2 with TRBJ2-5; TRBD1 was called by the table and not checked on the DNA. The CDR3 totals 17 residues, both ends included. Germline-derived CDR1 and CDR2 are SGHTA and FQGNSA. The CDR3 here is CASSSGQGGNSPLHFGN.

V gene TRBV28 combines with J gene TRBJ2-5; the D is unclear. The DNA end is more similar to TRBJ2-1, so the J call may be wrong. This CDR3 spans 13 amino acids. Germline V gene data show CDR1 as MDHEN and CDR2 as SYDVKM. The CDR3 nucleotides are TGTGCCAGCAGCCTACGTGTGGTCAATGAGCAGTTCTTC. This sequence encodes CASSLRVVNEQFF.

This chain links TRBV7-4 with TRBJ2-1; D remains unclear. Gene TRBJ2-7 matches the end of the DNA better, so the J call may be wrong. The CDR3 spans 12 residues. Germline CDR1 SGHVT, CDR2 SQSDAQ. This chain's CDR3 is CASSLAPYEQYF. The DNA for the CDR3 is TGTGCCAGCAGCTTAGCGCCCTACGAGCAGTACTTC.

This clonotype has ten or more counts. V is TRBV5-1 and J is TRBJ1-2; D is unclear. The CDR3 has 16 residues. Looked up from germline, CDR1 is SGHRS and CDR2 is YFSETQ. Trimming pared 4 bases from V and 2 bases from J, leaving 18 bases between. The CDR3 is CASSHVAGRLNYGYTF. CDR3 nucleotide sequence: TGCGCCAGCAGCCACGTAGCCGGACGGTTGAACTATGGCTACACCTTC.

V is TRBV6-1 and J is TRBJ2-5; 14 bases fit TRBD2. Gene TRBJ2-1 matches the end of the DNA better, so the J call may be wrong. The CDR3 is 15 amino acids. Per germline, CDR1 MNHNS and CDR2 SASEGT. For the CDR3, the DNA is TGTGCCAGCAGAGACGGGACTAGCGGGAGATTTGAGCAGTTCTTC. This sequence encodes CASRDGTSGRFEQFF.

On this clonotype: At one of its ends the junction is not consistent with the germline gene, which may arise from a read error. This chain links TRBV6-1 with TRBJ2-4; D not certain. This CDR3 region has 13 residues. Looked up from germline, CDR1 is MNHNS and CDR2 is SASEGT. The CDR3 loop is CASSEMANSPLHF. The CDR3 region has the DNA TGTGCCAGCAGTGAAATGGCAAATTCACCCCTCCACTTC.

Ten or more counts support this clonotype. The rearrangement links TRBV5-5 to TRBJ2-7; tentatively, D is TRBD2 (5 bases). Germline CDR1 reads SGHKS; CDR2 reads YYEKEE (reference sequence). This CDR3 contains 14 residues. Deletions cut 2 bases from V and 1 base from J, with 10 bases between. The CDR3 nucleotides are TGTGCCAGCAGCTTAGAGGGTCGGTCCTACGAGCAGTACTTC. This gives the protein CASSLEGRSYEQYF.

Turning to this clonotype: The junction shows a germline mismatch at one end, possibly a read error. The chain links TRBV7-6 to TRBJ2-1, with 12 bases identical to TRBD2. Germline V gives CDR1 SGHVS, CDR2 FNYEAQ. This CDR3 is 15 amino acids long. DNA of the CDR3: TGTGCTAGCAGCTCTCTAGCGGGAGGGCCAGATGAGCAGTTCTTC. Encoded protein: CASSSLAGGPDEQFF.

In this sample, this clonotype turned up once. J is TRBJ2-2 and V is TRBV6-4; D is ambiguous. The CDR3 sequence is 14 residues long. With 8 bases removed from V and 6 bases from J, the gap between germline ends came to 16 bases. Germline V gene lookup returns CDR1 MRHNA and CDR2 SNTAGT. The CDR3 DNA is TGTGCCAGCTCCAAAGAGAGTGTCTCCGGGGAGCTGTTTTTT. The encoded protein is CASSKESVSGELFF.

The chain uses TRBV7-3 and TRBJ2-5; 8 positions match TRBD1. Germline V gene data show CDR1 as SGHTA and CDR2 as FQGTGA. This CDR3 is built from 14 residues. V lost 3 bases and J lost 4; bases outside the gene matches: 4. CDR3 amino acids: CASSFRGQGETQYF. The CDR3 bases are TGTGCCAGCAGCTTCAGGGGGCAGGGAGAGACCCAGTACTTC.

This clonotype was recorded many times. A much larger clonotype is one base distant, so this may be a read error. The chain has TRBV28 and TRBJ2-5; D call uncertain. The CDR3 loop spans 14 amino acids. V was shortened by 4 bases and J by 11 bases, with 20 bases between the two germline ends. In germline, CDR1 is MDHEN, CDR2 SYDVKM. The CDR3, as DNA: TGTGCCAGCAGTTCCCCACTACTCGACAATGAGCAGTACTTC. Its protein product is CASSSPLLDNEQYF. The full variable domain, its missing parts supplied by reference TRBV28 and TRBJ2-5, is DVKVTQSSRYLVKRTGEKVFLECVQDMDHENMFWYRQDPGLGLRLIYFSYDVKMKEKGDIPEGYSVSREKKERFSLILESASTNQTSMYLCASSSPLLDNEQYFGPGTRLLVL.

This clonotype is categorized as medium-sized. The chain carries TRBV6-1 and TRBJ2-7; D remains unclear. Germline-derived CDR1 and CDR2 are MNHNS and SASEGT. The CDR3 is 12 amino acids. Trimming took off 5 bases at V and 4 bases at J, with 9 bases between the two ends. The CDR3 DNA reads TGTGCCAGCAGTTCCGAGTTATACGAGCAGTACTTC. Amino acid sequence: CASSSELYEQYF.

With regard to this clonotype: The conserved phenylalanine or tryptophan is not found at the CDR3 terminus, so this likely reflects a read error. It is unclear where the CDR3 begins or ends on the DNA, so no DNA is shown, and the CDR3 is as TCRdb lists it. The chain employs TRBV6-1 and TRBJ1-1. The CDR3 is 17 residues long, ends included. Germline loops: CDR1 MNHNS, CDR2 SASEGT. This chain's CDR3 is CASLGTSGKAMSSSSGQ.

The chain recombines TRBV5-6 with TRBJ1-5; 8 nucleotides line up with TRBD1. This CDR3 has 15 amino acids. Germline values: CDR1 SGHDT, CDR2 YYEEEE. With V trimmed by 1 base and J by 6 bases, 6 bases remained unmatched. The DNA of the CDR3 is TGTGCCAGCAGCTTGTCGGACAGGGAAATTCAGCCCCAGCATTTT. The encoded protein is CASSLSDREIQPQHF.

This clonotype has at least ten counts. V and J are TRBV6-4 and TRBJ2-1, with no clear D. Trimming shortened V by 2 bases and J by 7 bases, and 3 bases separated the two germline ends. Per the germline V gene, CDR1 is MRHNA and CDR2 is SNTAGT. This CDR3 has 11 amino acids. CDR3 sequence reads: CASSDGNEQFF. CDR3 nucleotide sequence: TGTGCCAGCAGTGACGGGAATGAGCAGTTCTTC.

This clonotype was seen at least ten times. This rearrangement joins TRBV2 to TRBJ2-7; TRBD2 aligns across 9 bases. Trimming cost V 6 bases and J 0 bases; bases outside gene matches: 15. Looked up from germline, CDR1 is SNHLY and CDR2 is FYNNEI. This CDR3 spans 18 amino acids. In DNA, the CDR3 is TGTGCCAGCAGCCGTAGCGGGAGAGTAGCACAGAGCTCCTACGAGCAGTACTTC. Translated: CASSRSGRVAQSSYEQYF.

As regards this clonotype: A clone one base away is much larger, so this may be a read error. The chain recombines TRBV6-6 with TRBJ2-3; D assignment may be TRBD1 or TRBD2 (5 bases each). The CDR3 loop spans 16 amino acids. Germline V gene data show CDR1 as MNHNY and CDR2 as SVGAGI (reference sequence). Trimming cost V 2 bases and J 14 bases, with 26 bases left between them. The CDR3, as DNA: TGTGCCAGCAGTTACGCAGGGTTCGCGAACACCGGGGAGCTGTATTTT. It translates to CASSYAGFANTGELYF.

There are a few counts of this clonotype. The DNA for the CDR3 is TGCGCCAGCAGCTTGGCCGGGACTCCTCGCGATGAGCAGTACTTC. Translating it yields CASSLAGTPRDEQYF. The chain employs TRBV5-1 and TRBJ2-1, with D maybe TRBD2 (6 bases). The DNA end lines up better with TRBJ2-7; the J call may be wrong. CDR1 and CDR2 from the germline V gene are SGHRS and YFSETQ. This CDR3 is 15 amino acids long.

With regard to this clonotype: A read error may account for a junction end that differs from germline. The genes are TRBV7-2 and TRBJ2-7; D uncertain. The J call is doubtful: the DNA matches TRBJ2-1 better. Germline CDR1 SGHTA, CDR2 FQGNSA. The CDR3 covers 15 residues. The CDR3 sequence: CASSTGRFRYIEQFF. The CDR3, as DNA: TGTGCCAGCAGTACCGGGCGGTTTCGATACATTGAGCAGTTCTTC.

In regard to this clonotype: One end of the junction varies from germline; a read error may be responsible. The V and J genes are TRBV7-2 and TRBJ2-2; possible D gene TRBD2, 6 bases. There are 14 residues in the CDR3. Per the germline V gene, CDR1 is SGHTA and CDR2 is FQGNSA. The CDR3 loop reads CVSSPGLSTGELFF. In nucleotides, the CDR3 is TGTGTCAGCAGCCCTGGACTAAGCACCGGGGAGCTGTTTTTT.

This chain uses TRBV4-2 with TRBJ2-7; D not certain. The V gene's germline CDR1 is LGHNA and CDR2 YNFKEQ. The CDR3 contains 13 residues. V lost 3 bases to trimming and J lost 6 bases, with 12 bases between them. The CDR3 DNA reads TGTGCCAGCAGCCATGCGAAGCGAGGCGAGCAGTACTTC. This sequence encodes CASSHAKRGEQYF.

The table lists this clonotype with many counts. One end of the junction does not line up with germline, which may come from a read error. This chain connects TRBV6-1 to TRBJ1-6; possibly TRBD1 for D (6 bases). CDR3 size: 12 residues. The germline CDR1 and CDR2 sequences are MNHNS and SASEGT. The CDR3 is CASEVSGGAFNF. DNA of the CDR3: TGTGCCAGCGAAGTGTCCGGGGGGGCTTTTAACTTT.

CDR3 sequence (DNA): TGTGCCAGCAGCTTATATAGTACAGGGAAAAACGAGCAGTACTTC. Its translation: CASSLYSTGKNEQYF. The chain is built from TRBV7-4 and TRBJ2-5; D may be TRBD1 (6 bases). The DNA matches TRBJ2-7 better at its end, which makes the J call doubtful. Germline V CDR1 and CDR2: SGHVT, SQSDAQ. CDR3 size: 15 residues.

V usage is TRBV7-8 and J usage is TRBJ1-2; D uncertain. The CDR3 consists of 15 residues. V lost 1 base and J 1 base, leaving 10 bases between the germline ends. The germline V gene encodes CDR1 SGHVS and CDR2 FQNEAQ. DNA of the CDR3: TGTGCCAGCAGCTTAGGATCCGGGTTTAACTATGGCTACACCTTC. Its protein product is CASSLGSGFNYGYTF.

The rearrangement joins TRBV12-3 or TRBV12-4 to TRBJ2-1, with D hard to call. The J call may be incorrect, as the DNA end agrees better with TRBJ1-2. The CDR3 has 12 residues. The CDR3 nucleotides read TGTGCCAGCAGCCCCCGGGGTTATGGCTACACCTTC. Amino acids: CASSPRGYGYTF.

By share, this clonotype counts as medium-sized. This rearrangement joins TRBV7-9 to TRBJ2-7, with D perhaps given as TRBD1 or TRBD2 (5 bases each). The CDR3 covers 12 residues. CDR1 is SEHNR, CDR2 FQNEAQ, per germline (reference sequence). V was pared by 7 bases and J by 7 bases, with 14 bases between. Written as DNA, the CDR3 is TGTGCCAGCACCTACGCGAGGGGAGAGCAGTACTTC. Translating gives CASTYARGEQYF.

This clonotype is labeled as medium-sized. This chain joins TRBV7-6 and TRBJ2-5, with D maybe TRBD1 (5 bases). Germline CDR1 is SGHVS and CDR2 is FNYEAQ. The V gene lost 1 base and the J gene lost 5 bases, with 14 bases spanning the gap. The CDR3 consists of 15 residues. CDR3 DNA sequence: TGTGCCAGCAGCTTAGGAGGACCAAAGGGGGAGACCCAGTACTTC. This translates into CASSLGGPKGETQYF.

The sample holds many counts of this clonotype. The chain has TRBV5-6 and TRBJ2-5, with 8 bases lining up with TRBD2. This CDR3 has 15 amino acids. V lost 2 bases and J lost 9; bases outside the gene matches: 12. CDR1 is SGHDT and CDR2 is YYEEEE in the germline V gene. The CDR3, as DNA: TGTGCCAGCAGCTTTGGTAGCGGGGTCCCGGGGGCCCAGTACTTC. This sequence encodes CASSFGSGVPGAQYF.